This T cell receptor beta chain was identified in a study of CD8+CD57+ T cells in acquired aplastic anemia. Study details: Quantities of DNA derived from sorted CD4+ and CD8+ cells averaged roughly 3.4 ug. Healthy donor sequencing depth: 9 million to 10.8 million CD4+, approximately 12 million CD8+ reads.

General study points: Patients and healthy controls showed no significant CD8+ Simpson's diversity difference. The study identified roughly 29 CD8+ CDR3 sequences shared by patients and controls.

This clonotype was detected ten times or more. No antigen is known for it. TCR beta VDJ and CDR3 profiles were obtained from a genomic DNA template. TCRdb itself ran the reads through MiXCR, one entry per CDR3 protein. This sample has some 220,000 distinct CDR3 sequences, with 34% found just once. V lost 1 base to trimming and J lost 5 bases, with 8 bases between them. Germline values: CDR1 SGHAT, CDR2 FQNNGV. The CDR3 is 13 amino acids. This receptor was taken from a human donor in good health, serving as a control. The rearrangement links TRBV11-2 to TRBJ2-5; D remains ambiguous. The sample was sorted CD4+, CD8+, or CD8+CD57+ T cells (not recorded which) from PBMCs. The CDR3 region has the DNA TGTGCCAGCAGCTTAGTTCTCGGGGAGACCCAGTACTTC. This gives the protein CASSLVLGETQYF.